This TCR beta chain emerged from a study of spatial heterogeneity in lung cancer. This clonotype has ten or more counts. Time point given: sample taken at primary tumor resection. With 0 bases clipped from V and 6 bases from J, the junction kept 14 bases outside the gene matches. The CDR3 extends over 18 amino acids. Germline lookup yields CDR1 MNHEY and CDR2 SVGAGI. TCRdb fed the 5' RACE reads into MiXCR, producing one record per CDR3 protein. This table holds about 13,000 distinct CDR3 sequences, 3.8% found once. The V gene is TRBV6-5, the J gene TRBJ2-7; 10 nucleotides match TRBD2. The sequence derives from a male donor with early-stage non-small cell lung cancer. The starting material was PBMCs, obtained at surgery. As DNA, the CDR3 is TGTGCCAGCAGTTACTCGGTTATAGCGGGAGGAAGGGATGGCGAGCAGTACTTC. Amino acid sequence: CASSYSVIAGGRDGEQYF.